Shown below are 7 T cell receptor beta chains from a single sample sequenced in a study of cytomegalovirus exposure and HLA in healthy donors. The PCR contained 60 Vbeta and 13 Jbeta primers. The assay was immunoSEQ multiplex PCR, and TCRdb's table has in-frame clones only and misses some. The table shows 180,000 or so clones, with 65% to 85% occurring only once. The material sequenced was PBMCs. These receptors were collected from a female donor in good health and CMV-seronegative.

The chain links TRBV6-6 to TRBJ2-7; 7 bases agree with TRBD2. The CDR3 has 15 residues. From germline, CDR1 is MNHNY and CDR2 SVGAGI (reference sequence). Trimming at V came to 4 bases and at J to 7 bases, leaving 13 bases not matched to a gene. The CDR3, as DNA: TGTGCCAGCAGTTCCACTAGCGCCGATCGGGGGGAGCAGTACTTC. As protein: CASSSTSADRGEQYF.

This clone was seen a handful of times. The chain employs TRBV11-3 and TRBJ1-3, with TRBD1 matching 8 bases. Germline-derived CDR1 and CDR2 are SGHNT and YENEEA. CDR3 length equals 14 residues. Unmatched junction bases numbered 3, after V lost 4 bases and J lost 4 bases. In DNA form, the CDR3 reads TGTGCCAGCAGCTCCCGGGACAGGGGAAACACCATATATTTT. Translating it yields CASSSRDRGNTIYF. The complete variable domain, with remaining parts taken from reference TRBV11-3 and TRBJ1-3, reads EAGVVQSPRYKIIEKKQPVAFWCNPISGHNTLYWYLQNLGQGPELLIRYENEEAVDDSQLPKDRFSAERLKGVDSTLKIQPAELGDSAVYLCASSSRDRGNTIYFGEGSWLTVV.

V and J are TRBV11-2 and TRBJ2-1, with D possibly being TRBD1 (6 bases). V was shortened by 6 bases and J by 8 bases, with 11 bases between the two germline ends. The germline gives CDR1 SGHAT, CDR2 FQNNGV. The CDR3 has 12 residues. The CDR3 DNA sequence: TGTGCCAGCAGGAACAGGGTTCATGAGCAGTTCTTC. Its protein is CASRNRVHEQFF.

The chain employs TRBV5-1 and TRBJ2-1; 11 bases map to TRBD2. CDR1 and CDR2 (germline): SGHRS, YFSETQ. V lost 4 bases, J lost 5 bases, and 5 bases stayed unmatched. This CDR3 has 15 residues. CDR3 sequence (DNA): TGCGCCAGCAGCGGGACTAGCGGTACAAACAATGAGCAGTTCTTC. Protein: CASSGTSGTNNEQFF.

The rearrangement joins TRBV19 to TRBJ2-1; 9 nucleotides line up with TRBD2. After removal of 7 bases from V and 9 bases from J, the junction contained 10 bases not matched to a gene. The CDR3 has 14 residues. Germline V gene data show CDR1 as LNHDA and CDR2 as SQIVND (reference sequence). CDR3 DNA: TGTGCCAGTAATGGCGGGAGGGCGAGAGGTGAGCAGTTCTTC. Its protein product is CASNGGRARGEQFF.

The V and J genes are TRBV9 and TRBJ2-7; no clear D gene. The CDR3 consists of 13 residues. Germline loops: CDR1 SGDLS, CDR2 YYNGEE. Trimming left V 7 bases short and J 1 base short, with 12 bases between. CDR3 residues: CASSSTPSYEQYF. CDR3 DNA: TGTGCCAGCTCCTCGACACCTTCCTACGAGCAGTACTTC.

V usage is TRBV7-6 and J usage is TRBJ1-2, with 8 bases lining up with TRBD1. V dropped 5 bases and J dropped 6; count of bases not matched to a gene: 8. The germline V gene has CDR1 SGHVS and CDR2 FNYEAQ. This CDR3 spans 14 amino acids. The CDR3 protein is CASSNGTGINGYTF. CDR3 sequence (DNA): TGTGCCAGCAGCAATGGGACAGGCATAAATGGCTACACCTTC.